The T cell receptor beta chain under discussion was sequenced for a study of patients and donors after allogeneic stem cell transplantation. The CDR3 totals 13 residues. CDR1 LNHNV and CDR2 YYDKDF come from the germline V gene (reference sequence). The J segment lost 7 bases and the V segment lost 4 bases, leaving 3 bases of the junction unmatched. The table lists this clonotype with a few counts. From the RT-PCR reads, TCRdb called clonotypes with MiXCR, one entry per CDR3 protein. This table holds roughly 180,000 distinct CDR3 sequences, 41% found once. The gene calls are TRBV15 and TRBJ2-7; 11 bases agree with TRBD1. The sample consisted of blood, either unsorted or a sorted T cell fraction (not recorded which). This clonotype was obtained from a human donor who was either an allogeneic HSCT recipient or a stem cell or donor lymphocyte infusion donor (not recorded which). It is not recorded whose cells these are; they may come from a transplant donor. DNA for the CDR3: TGTGCCACCAGCATGGACAGGGGGCTTGAGCAGTACTTC. It is translated as CATSMDRGLEQYF. Looking up the rest from reference TRBV15 and TRBJ2-7 gives the full variable domain: DAMVIQNPRYQVTQFGKPVTLSCSQTLNHNVMYWYQQKSSQAPKLLFHYYDKDFNNEADTPDNFQSRRPNTSFCFLDIRSPGLGDTAMYLCATSMDRGLEQYFGPGTRLTVT.